This T cell receptor (beta chain) came from a study of blood T cell repertoires in COVID-19. Study overall: The United States, Italy and Spain provided the acute and convalescent COVID-19 samples. T cells, B-cell-depleted T cells, or PBMCs provided the cDNA or gDNA that served as material.

Original handling: Amplifying reference gene primers gave estimates of nucleated cell counts. Assay: immunoSEQ multiplex PCR; the TCRdb copy retains only in-frame clones and omits some. That table furnishes V, J and clone size, whereas the DNA furnished D and trimming. The repertoire includes a few hundred thousand clones, 70% to 90% of them detected once, and approximately 6.5% sits in the top ten. The source is a man between 18 and 29 years old who had recovered from COVID-19. The sequencing sample was made of peripheral blood.

CDR3 nucleotide sequence: TGCAGCGTAAATGAGCGGGAGTCGTACCATGAGCAGTTCTTC. Translation: CSVNERESYHEQFF. The gene calls are TRBV29-1 and TRBJ2-1, with TRBD2 matching over 8 bases. The ends lost 6 bases at V and 8 bases at J; junction bases unmatched: 12. The CDR3 is made up of 14 amino acids. The germline V gene has CDR1 SQVTM and CDR2 ANQGSEA.